The subject of this entry is one TCR beta chain. Authors' analysis steps: The authors estimated nucleated cell counts from reference gene primer amplification. Here immunoSEQ multiplex PCR was the method, and the copy in TCRdb shows in-frame clones only, minus some. The V and J calls and clone size were taken over from that table, and D and trimming were inferred from the DNA. The sample contains about 260,000 clones, just under 90% of which appear only once. This record comes from a study of blood T cell repertoires in COVID-19. Individuals aged about 18 to 89 years were recruited from 20 to 25 US areas. Participants classified as exposed had met a COVID-19 case within 2 weeks before study entry. From germline, CDR1 is SGHAT and CDR2 FQDESV (reference sequence). Trimming cost V 1 base and J 5 bases; bases outside gene matches: 4. The CDR3 is 15 residues long.

This rearrangement joins TRBV11-1 to TRBJ1-5, with TRBD1 matching over 8 bases. The sequence was collected from a man aged 45-65 years who had been exposed to COVID-19. The specimen sequenced was PBMCs or T cells enriched from blood (not recorded which). CDR3 amino acids: CASSLGTGPHQPQHF. In nucleotides, the CDR3 is TGTGCCAGCAGCTTAGGGACAGGGCCCCATCAGCCCCAGCATTTT.